Listed below are T cell receptor beta chains from one sample, sequenced in a study of post-analysis software for immune sequencing data. TCRdb re-called the PCR reads through MiXCR, storing one row per CDR3 protein. Of some 450,000 distinct CDR3 sequences listed, approximately 45% are singletons. Sequences were obtained from blood. The source is a girl between 5 and 17 years old with multiple sclerosis. CDR3s include the opening cysteine and the closing phenylalanine or tryptophan. A D gene is named only where the DNA matches it firmly. Size tells how often a clone was seen (once, few, many) or the class of an expanded clone, and some rows leave it out.

>TRBV29-1|once|-|TRBJ2-7
CSVEGGRATYEQYF
TGCAGCGTTGAAGGGGGACGGGCGACTTACGAGCAGTACTTC
>TRBV20-1|-|-|TRBJ2-2
CSARKGSGELFF
TGCAGTGCCCGAAAGGGTTCCGGGGAGCTGTTTTTT
>TRBV6-1|few|TRBD1|TRBJ2-7
CASSEAAGTVYEQYF
TGTGCCAGCAGTGAAGCGGCCGGGACAGTCTACGAGCAGTACTTC
>TRBV28|few|-|TRBJ2-6
CASSLSGTGANVLTF
TGTGCCAGCAGTTTATCAGGGACTGGGGCCAACGTCCTGACTTTC
>TRBV9|many|TRBD2|TRBJ2-1
CASSVDWREGPLNEQFF
TGTGCCAGCAGCGTAGACTGGCGGGAGGGCCCTTTGAATGAGCAGTTCTTC
>TRBV10-3|-|TRBD2|TRBJ2-1
CAIWTSGSHGQFF
TGTGCCATTTGGACTAGCGGGAGCCATGGGCAGTTCTTC
>TRBV4-1|few|-|TRBJ1-2
CASSTPGPYGYTF
TGCGCCAGCAGCACTCCCGGGCCCTATGGCTACACCTTC
>TRBV6-2/TRBV6-3|few|-|TRBJ2-7
CASSYYGGPYEQYF
TGTGCCAGCAGTTACTACGGGGGACCCTACGAGCAGTACTTC
>TRBV6-2/TRBV6-3|-|-|TRBJ1-1
CASSRTIEAFF
TGTGCCAGCAGTCGGACAATTGAAGCTTTCTTT
>TRBV10-3|few|-|TRBJ2-1
CAISESGREVEQFF
TGTGCCATCAGTGAGTCTGGCAGGGAGGTTGAGCAGTTCTTC
>TRBV28|-|TRBD2|TRBJ2-1
CASTTRASGSYWRNEQFF
TGTGCCAGCACCACTCGGGCTAGCGGGAGCTATTGGAGGAATGAGCAGTTCTTC
>TRBV20-1|-|TRBD1|TRBJ2-7
CSAQGAYEQYF
TGCAGTGCGCAGGGGGCTTACGAGCAGTACTTC
>TRBV20-1|-|TRBD2|TRBJ2-3
CSARLTSGPFTDTQYF
TGCAGTGCTAGATTGACTAGCGGACCATTCACAGATACGCAGTATTTT
>TRBV11-2|few|-|TRBJ2-7
CATLGDSAYEQYF
TGTGCCACCCTCGGGGATAGTGCCTACGAGCAGTACTTC
>TRBV5-1|-|TRBD2|TRBJ2-3
CASSPGLAGPTGTQYF
TGCGCCAGCAGCCCAGGACTAGCGGGACCCACAGGTACGCAGTATTTT
>TRBV6-6|few|-|TRBJ2-5
CASGTPAMSSETQYF
TGTGCCAGCGGGACCCCCGCAATGTCAAGCGAGACCCAGTACTTC
>TRBV20-1|-|-|TRBJ1-1
CSARDGRGNTEAFF
TGCAGTGCTAGAGATGGCAGGGGAAATACTGAAGCTTTCTTT
>TRBV7-6|-|-|TRBJ2-7
CASSPEGLYEQYF
TGTGCCAGCAGCCCAGAGGGTCTTTACGAGCAGTACTTC
>TRBV6-1|-|TRBD1|TRBJ1-5
CASSATGGTQPQHF
TGTGCCAGCAGTGCGACAGGGGGGACTCAGCCCCAGCATTTT
>TRBV4-2|few|TRBD2|TRBJ2-1
CASSLLSGGSSNEQFF
TGTGCCAGCAGCCTCCTCAGCGGGGGTAGTAGCAATGAGCAGTTCTTC
>TRBV7-2|-|-|TRBJ2-1
CASSLAVAASLYNEQFF
TGTGCCAGCAGCTTAGCGGTAGCGGCCTCTCTCTACAATGAGCAGTTCTTC
>TRBV28|-|TRBD2|TRBJ2-1
CASSDSGRAGNEQFF
TGTGCCAGCAGCGATAGCGGGAGGGCCGGCAATGAGCAGTTCTTC
>TRBV7-2|few|-|TRBJ2-7
CASSLDRTPSSYEQYF
TGTGCCAGCAGCTTAGATAGGACGCCAAGCTCCTACGAGCAGTACTTC
>TRBV12-3/TRBV12-4|-|-|TRBJ2-7
CASSLEGVGGGEQYF
TGTGCCAGCAGTTTAGAGGGGGTCGGGGGAGGCGAGCAGTACTTC
>TRBV25-1|-|TRBD1|TRBJ1-4
CASSPWTGGGATNEKLFF
TGTGCCAGCAGTCCATGGACAGGGGGCGGGGCAACTAATGAAAAACTGTTTTTT
>TRBV5-1|-|TRBD2|TRBJ2-7
CASSSARTLRAGFLSYEQYF
TGCGCCAGCAGCTCAGCGAGAACTTTGAGAGCGGGATTTCTCTCCTACGAGCAGTACTTC
>TRBV9|-|-|TRBJ2-7
CASSPPSDRYEQYF
TGTGCCAGCAGCCCCCCCTCAGACAGGTACGAGCAGTACTTC
>TRBV7-7|many|TRBD1|TRBJ2-5
CASSPGTEETQYF
TGTGCTAGCAGCCCCGGGACAGAAGAGACCCAGTACTTC
>TRBV2|-|TRBD2|TRBJ2-1
CASSEMASGYNEQFF
TGTGCCAGCAGTGAAATGGCTAGCGGATACAATGAGCAGTTCTTC
>TRBV18|once|TRBD1|TRBJ2-7
CASSPMDRDEQYF
TGTGCCAGCTCACCTATGGACAGGGACGAGCAGTACTTC
>TRBV7-2|-|TRBD2|TRBJ2-1
CASSLTPPSGRGNEQFF
TGTGCCAGCAGCTTAACCCCTCCTAGCGGGAGGGGCAATGAGCAGTTCTTC
>TRBV21-1|-|-|TRBJ1-2
CASNKRNRVSNYGYTF
TGTGCCAGCAACAAACGAAACAGGGTATCTAACTATGGCTACACCTTC
>TRBV30|-|-|TRBJ2-6
CAWRVSGANVLTF
TGTGCCTGGCGGGTCTCTGGGGCCAACGTCCTGACTTTC
>TRBV28|-|TRBD2|TRBJ2-7
CASSSSSGRALHEQYF
TGTGCCAGCAGTAGCTCTAGCGGGAGGGCCCTCCACGAGCAGTACTTC
>TRBV7-9|-|-|TRBJ2-1
CASSVNEQFF
TGTGCCAGCAGCGTCAATGAGCAGTTCTTC
>TRBV9|-|-|TRBJ2-3
CASSVEFADTQYF
TGTGCCAGCAGCGTCGAGTTCGCAGATACGCAGTATTTT
>TRBV3-1|-|TRBD2|TRBJ2-4
CASSQKLRETSAKNIQYF
TGTGCCAGCAGCCAAAAATTGCGGGAGACATCAGCCAAAAACATTCAGTACTTC
>TRBV29-1|once|TRBD1|TRBJ2-7
CSAARDSTEQYF
TGCAGCGCCGCCCGGGACAGCACCGAGCAGTACTTC
>TRBV10-3|few|-|TRBJ2-7
CAISDAYEQYF
TGTGCCATCAGTGACGCGTACGAGCAGTACTTC
>TRBV28|-|-|TRBJ1-5
CASRPPWGINQPQHF
TGTGCCAGCAGACCCCCGTGGGGCATCAATCAGCCCCAGCATTTT
>TRBV12-3/TRBV12-4|many|-|TRBJ2-7
CASSPTQLSYEQYF
TGTGCCAGCAGTCCAACACAGCTATCCTACGAGCAGTACTTC
>TRBV15|few|-|TRBJ1-2
CATRAAGGANYGYTF
TGTGCCACCAGAGCGGCAGGTGGAGCTAACTATGGCTACACCTTC
>TRBV25-1|-|-|TRBJ1-5
CASSEWVYNQPQHF
TGTGCCAGCAGTGAATGGGTCTACAATCAGCCCCAGCATTTT
>TRBV6-5|few|-|TRBJ1-1
CASSYGPNTEAFF
TGTGCCAGCAGTTACGGGCCGAACACTGAAGCTTTCTTT